This entry lists 25 T cell receptor beta chains sequenced from one sample in a study of T cell repertoires in cytomegalovirus infection (dated by TCRdb to between 2018 and 2021). The treatment or condition label on this specimen signifies: in vitro stimulation with specific CMV peptide epitopes to enrich CMV-specific T cells. Sequenced using an Illumina HiSeq 1500. Through fastp at Q25 and MiXCR, TCRdb rebuilt clones from the public reads, retaining in-frame beta chains. CDR3 protein duplicates are merged, each entry listing the most common genes and DNA. This sample is represented by fewer than 950,000 distinct CDR3 sequences; around a third of them were singletons. Around 12% of the sample is taken by the ten largest. For these receptors, no antigen is known. The specimen was cultured CD8+ T cells from PBMCs, collected from culture after CMV antigen stimulation. Every receptor here comes from a human donor in good health (CMV status not recorded). Some clones in this sample may be carry-over from other donors' samples.

The rearrangement joins TRBV3-1 to TRBJ1-1; no clear D gene. From germline, CDR1 is LGHDT and CDR2 YNNKEL (reference sequence). The V end was cut by 0 bases, the J end by 1 base, with 9 bases between. The CDR3 length is 15 residues. The CDR3 sequence: CASSQEGRENTEAFF. The CDR3 nucleotides are TGTGCCAGCAGCCAAGAAGGACGGGAGAACACTGAAGCTTTCTTT.

This clonotype was observed a few times. The chain employs TRBV7-6 and TRBJ2-5; D gene unclear. The V and J ends lost 0 bases and 1 base respectively, with 12 bases between them. Looked up from germline, CDR1 is SGHVS and CDR2 is FNYEAQ. This CDR3 is 16 amino acids long. The CDR3 region has the DNA TGTGCCAGCAGCTTAGCGGTGTTTCGGCTCCAAGAGACCCAGTACTTC. This sequence encodes CASSLAVFRLQETQYF.

This clonotype was recorded a few times. The chain couples TRBV7-2 to TRBJ2-5; weak D call: TRBD1 (5 bases). The V end lost 2 bases, the J end lost 5 bases, and 15 bases lay between the germline ends. CDR3 length: 15 residues. Germline V gives CDR1 SGHTA, CDR2 FQGNSA. Here the CDR3 reads CASSLFFVGLETQYF. In nucleotides, the CDR3 is TGTGCCAGCAGCTTATTCTTCGTGGGGCTGGAGACCCAGTACTTC.

In its sample, this clonotype was seen many times. The genes are TRBV18 and TRBJ2-7; the D gene is possibly TRBD1 (6 bases). In germline, CDR1 is KGHSH, CDR2 LQKENI. V was pared by 8 bases and J by 3 bases, with 14 bases between. This CDR3 region has 13 residues. The CDR3 protein is CASSPPDSYEQYF. The CDR3 nucleotides read TGTGCCAGCAGCCCCCCGGACAGCTACGAGCAGTACTTC.

The CDR3 region is CASSFQRGDGYTF. The CDR3 region has the DNA TGTGCCAGCAGCTTCCAAAGGGGAGATGGCTACACCTTC. The rearrangement links TRBV13 to TRBJ1-2; possibly TRBD1 for D (5 bases). The CDR3 has 13 amino acids. The germline gives CDR1 PRHDT, CDR2 FYEKMQ (reference sequence). V shed 3 bases and J shed 6 bases, with 11 bases lying between them.

The table lists this clonotype with many counts. This chain joins TRBV7-6 and TRBJ2-1, with D perhaps matching TRBD2 (5 bases). CDR1 is SGHVS, CDR2 FNYEAQ, per germline. V was cut by 1 base and J by 8 bases, with 12 bases left in between. This CDR3 is 14 amino acids long. CDR3 sequence reads: CASSLGAGSDEQFF. CDR3 in DNA: TGTGCCAGCAGCTTAGGGGCGGGCAGCGATGAGCAGTTCTTC. The whole variable domain, remainder taken from reference TRBV7-6 and TRBJ2-1, is GAGVSQSPRYKVTKRGQDVALRCDPISGHVSLYWYRQALGQGPEFLTYFNYEAQQDKSGLPNDRFSAERPEGSISTLTIQRTEQRDSAMYRCASSLGAGSDEQFFGPGTRLTVL.

This clonotype was counted ten times or more. The CDR3 DNA is TGTGCCAGCAGCACCCCCCGGACAGGCTCTGGAAACACCATATATTTT. Residues: CASSTPRTGSGNTIYF. The chain recombines TRBV7-8 with TRBJ1-3; the match to TRBD1 covers 7 bases. CDR3 size: 16 residues. The V gene end was trimmed by 5 bases and the J gene end by 0 bases; junction bases not matched to a gene: 7. Germline CDR1 is SGHVS and CDR2 is FQNEAQ.

A word on this clonotype: A much larger clonotype is one base distant, so this may be a read error. The chain is built from TRBV15 and TRBJ2-5; D unclear. Germline V gene lookup returns CDR1 LNHNV and CDR2 YYDKDF (reference sequence). The CDR3 extends over 13 amino acids. The CDR3 DNA follows: TGTGCCACCAGCAGTCATGCCGGCGAGATCCAGTACTTC. Translation: CATSSHAGEIQYF.

Comment on this clonotype: This may come from a read error, since a much larger clone is one base off. The J gene is TRBJ1-4, the V gene TRBV7-2; D perhaps matches TRBD1 (6 bases). The CDR3 is made up of 15 amino acids. Germline CDR1 reads SGHTA; CDR2 reads FQGNSA. Trimming took 5 bases from V and 8 from J, leaving 18 bases between them. The CDR3 DNA sequence: TGTACCAGCAGCCAACGGGGGGCGGGAAAAGAAAAACTGTTTTTT. Translated, it gives CTSSQRGAGKEKLFF.

This clonotype was observed a handful of times. The chain combines TRBV6-1 with TRBJ2-7, with 8 bases lining up with TRBD2. The V and J ends lost 5 bases and 4 bases, in that order; junction bases with no gene match: 10. Germline loops: CDR1 MNHNS, CDR2 SASEGT. This CDR3 has 15 amino acids. The CDR3 protein is CASSPPGGGDYEQYF. CDR3 in DNA: TGTGCCAGCAGTCCGCCGGGAGGGGGGGATTACGAGCAGTACTTC.

This clonotype was detected only a few times. This chain connects TRBV12-3 or TRBV12-4 to TRBJ1-6; D ambiguous. The length of the CDR3 is 16 residues. Trimming took off 5 bases at V and 0 bases at J, with 11 bases between the two ends. The CDR3 here is CASSAGGSSYNSPLHF. DNA for the CDR3: TGTGCCAGCAGTGCCGGCGGGAGCTCCTATAATTCACCCCTCCACTTT.

This clonotype was observed at least ten times. The chain uses TRBV7-2 and TRBJ1-5; weak D call: TRBD1 (5 bases). Per the germline V gene, CDR1 is SGHTA and CDR2 is FQGNSA. CDR3 length: 14 amino acids. Trimming pared 1 base from V and 6 bases from J, leaving 10 bases between. Here the CDR3 reads CASSLVEGRQPQHF. The CDR3, as DNA: TGTGCCAGCAGCTTAGTAGAGGGGCGTCAGCCCCAGCATTTT.

In this sample, this clonotype turned up once. V is TRBV6-5 and J is TRBJ2-5; D call uncertain. CDR1 and CDR2 (germline): MNHEY, SVGAGI. V was trimmed by 0 bases and J by 5 bases, leaving 7 bases between them. The length of the CDR3 is 13 residues. DNA for the CDR3: TGTGCCAGCAGTTACTCACCACGTGAGACCCAGTACTTC. Residues: CASSYSPRETQYF.

This clonotype was found a few times. V gene TRBV4-1 combines with J gene TRBJ2-7; D remains ambiguous. CDR3 length: 13 residues. The V end lost 0 bases, the J end lost 4 bases, and 7 bases lay between the germline ends. Germline assignment: CDR1 MGHRA and CDR2 YSYEKL. The CDR3 DNA follows: TGCGCCAGCAGCCAAGATTGGAGATACGAGCAGTACTTC. This sequence encodes CASSQDWRYEQYF.

This clonotype was counted only a few times. The chain recombines TRBV6-2 or TRBV6-3 with TRBJ1-5; possible D gene TRBD1, 6 bases. The V gene's germline CDR1 is MNHEY and CDR2 SVGEGT. Between the trimmed V and J ends, which lost 4 bases and 0 bases, there was a span of 19 bases. This CDR3 is built from 18 residues. CDR3 in DNA: TGTGCCAGCAGTTGGATAGGGACAACGGTGGCTAGCAATCAGCCCCAGCATTTT. This codes for CASSWIGTTVASNQPQHF.

The V and J genes are TRBV7-9 and TRBJ2-7; no firm D call. Germline V lookup: CDR1 SEHNR, CDR2 FQNEAQ (reference sequence). V gave up 5 bases and J gave up 3 bases, with 11 bases separating them. The CDR3 extends over 13 amino acids. CDR3 loop: CASSPQSHYEQYV. CDR3 in DNA: TGTGCCAGCAGCCCCCAGAGCCACTACGAGCAGTACGTC.

The chain couples TRBV7-9 to TRBJ2-7, with 8 bases that match TRBD1. CDR1 and CDR2 from the germline V gene are SEHNR and FQNEAQ (reference sequence). Trimming removed 1 base from V and 3 bases from J; junction bases left unmatched: 11. CDR3 length: 17 amino acids. The DNA for the CDR3 is TGTGCCAGCAGCTTAGATTCAGGGGGCTGGAAGGACTACGAGCAGTACTTC. Translation: CASSLDSGGWKDYEQYF.

This clonotype was observed at least ten times. This chain joins TRBV6-1 and TRBJ2-1; D is unresolved. V lost 11 bases and J lost 2, with 13 bases in between. This CDR3 is built from 13 residues. CDR1 is MNHNS, CDR2 SASEGT, per germline. The CDR3 loop is CASSRQPYNEQFF. CDR3 nucleotide sequence: TGTGCCTCCTCGCGGCAGCCCTACAATGAGCAGTTCTTC.

There are a few counts of this clonotype. The rearrangement joins TRBV11-2 to TRBJ2-5; D may be TRBD1 (5 bases). There are 15 residues in the CDR3. Germline V gene lookup returns CDR1 SGHAT and CDR2 FQNNGV. V was clipped by 5 bases and J by 1 base, with 14 bases between them. CDR3 region: CASSTRFRAQETQYF. The CDR3 DNA follows: TGTGCCAGCAGCACAAGATTCAGGGCCCAAGAGACCCAGTACTTC.

The chain employs TRBV12-3 or TRBV12-4 and TRBJ2-2, with 7 bases aligning to TRBD2. J lost 3 bases, V lost 5 bases, and 9 bases had no gene match. This CDR3 region has 16 residues. CDR3 in DNA: TGTGCCAGCAGTCCTCTGGGGGGGGAGGACACCGGGGAGCTGTTTTTT. Its protein is CASSPLGGEDTGELFF.

This chain links TRBV6-6 with TRBJ1-6, with D perhaps TRBD1 (6 bases). In germline, CDR1 is MNHNY, CDR2 SVGAGI (reference sequence). CDR3 length: 15 amino acids. Between the trimmed V and J ends, which lost 2 bases and 10 bases, there was a span of 15 bases. The CDR3 sequence: CASSYKGGGSSPLHF. The CDR3 bases are TGTGCCAGCAGTTACAAGGGGGGTGGAAGCTCACCCCTCCACTTT.

This chain joins TRBV10-2 and TRBJ2-5; perhaps TRBD1 as D (5 bases). Trimming left V 6 bases short and J 5 bases short, with 13 bases between. The CDR3 sequence is 13 residues long. The germline gives CDR1 WSHSY, CDR2 SAAADI. This chain's CDR3 is CASRGPPGETQYF. CDR3 bases: TGCGCCAGCAGAGGACCTCCAGGGGAGACCCAGTACTTC.

This clonotype was counted between two and nine times. The chain is built from TRBV6-6 and TRBJ1-1; D gene unclear. Germline assignment: CDR1 MNHNY and CDR2 SVGAGI (reference sequence). This CDR3 is 11 amino acids long. V was trimmed by 2 bases and J by 7 bases, leaving 5 bases between them. The CDR3 nucleotides are TGTGCCAGCAGTTACAAGGGTGAAGCTTTCTTT. Translation gives CASSYKGEAFF.

The table lists this clonotype with a few counts. The rearrangement links TRBV7-8 to TRBJ1-1; 7 bases are a match to TRBD1. With V trimmed by 5 bases and J by 4 bases, 4 bases remained unmatched. The CDR3 runs to 13 residues. In germline, CDR1 is SGHVS, CDR2 FQNEAQ. The DNA of the CDR3 is TGTGCCAGCAGCACCAGGGGGTCCACTGAAGCTTTCTTT. This sequence encodes CASSTRGSTEAFF.

The chain carries TRBV19 and TRBJ1-1; 9 bases are shared with TRBD1. The CDR3 has 13 residues. The V gene end was trimmed by 8 bases and the J gene end by 2 bases; junction bases not matched to a gene: 3. CDR1 and CDR2 (germline): LNHDA, SQIVND (reference sequence). This chain's CDR3 is CASAGQGNTEAFF. The DNA of the CDR3 is TGTGCCAGTGCGGGACAGGGAAACACTGAAGCTTTCTTT.